The sequence of this T cell receptor (beta chain) was determined in a study of OX40 agonist ivuxolimab in advanced cancers. As for the study in general: Among those enrolled, mean age was 60 years (range roughly 20 to 85) and 82.7% were male.

V was pared by 4 bases and J by 10 bases, with 19 bases between. Germline V gives CDR1 LNHDA, CDR2 SQIVND (reference sequence). CDR3 length: 14 amino acids. Clones were read by immunoSEQ multiplex PCR, and TCRdb kept only the in-frame ones, dropping some. This table has about 81,000 clones, about 88% appearing once. The origin of this receptor is an adult with an advanced solid tumor such as melanoma, head and neck, liver or kidney cancer. Sequencing used CD4+ or CD8+ T cells sorted from blood, obtained in a trial of the OX40 agonist ivuxolimab. The V call is TRBV19, the J call TRBJ1-2; perhaps TRBD1 as D (6 bases). DNA of the CDR3: TGTGCCAGTAGTAGAGCCCAGGGGATTGTAACCTACACCTTC. This encodes CASSRAQGIVTYTF.